This T cell receptor beta chain was recorded in a study of blood T cells in healthy people across ages (dated by TCRdb to the mid-2010s). Concerning the study at large: In model experiments, roughly one uniquely barcoded TCR beta cDNA molecule per two T cells was captured by template switching. Donors of different ages were randomly distributed across sequencing lanes to avoid experimental bias. Age-related changes in TCR beta repertoire diversity were measured in the study by deep sequencing normalized with unique cDNA molecular identifiers. Two additional independent replicas of 1 million unique cDNA reads from the same blood draw were analyzed for two donors (one aged 18 to 30 and one aged 80 or older). The donors were split into four age groups: young (average around 16 years), middle-aged (roughly 39), aged (roughly 60) and long-lived (approximately 80). Broad study findings and their caveats: Since profiling was done on bulk unsorted PBMCs, naive and antigen-experienced compartments could not be conclusively compared. Total diversity estimates from one million sequenced T cells were considered lower bounds and underestimates. The long-lived group showed more naive CD4+ T cells, fewer expanded clones and increased TCR diversity than the aged group, suggesting age selection. The percentage of naive T cells measured by flow cytometry correlated strongly with observed TCR beta diversity. As age increased, observed TCR beta diversity per million T cells dropped in a roughly linear way, and a significant reduction was already evident by age around 41. The CMV infection status of donors was not known, potentially confounding age-related changes in expanded clonotypes.

The library was made by 5' RACE. The sample was run on an Illumina HiSeq 2500. The second PCR ran for about 7 to 11 cycles and used a J-beta primer mix along with a sample-barcoded 5' primer. A unique molecular identifier was introduced onto each TCR beta cDNA molecule by a template-switch 5' adaptor carrying 12 random nucleotides. Each sample yielded at least 2.5 million CDR3-containing paired-end reads. The Mint cDNA synthesis kit, primed by a TRBC-specific oligonucleotide, was used to synthesize first-strand cDNA from all RNA. After uracil-DNA glycosylase treatment, a first 18-cycle PCR used universal primers M1SS and BC2_uni_R on all cDNA. Under the source paper's analysis protocol: Normalization of each sample was performed by random selection of 1 million high-quality reads, each carrying a distinct molecular identifier. Reads sharing molecular identifiers were discarded rather than binned into consensus sequences. MiTCR, with a Q25 quality threshold and the strictest error-elimination algorithm, was used for CDR3 identification, clonotype clustering and error correction. A nonparametric unseen species model with Euler transformation was used to estimate lower-bound total TCR beta diversity. Through fastp at Q25 and MiXCR, TCRdb rebuilt clones from the public reads, retaining in-frame beta chains. Every entry covers one CDR3 protein and lists the most common genes and DNA from its rows. TCRdb's processing, not the study's, gives the V and J calls here. The sample has about 700,000 distinct CDR3 sequences on record, 32% of them singletons. The ten largest account for about 16% of the sample.

This clonotype was counted at least ten times. Its specific antigen is unknown. Base quality data are lacking; no much larger clone is found one base away. Here V drops 0 bases and J drops 3 bases, and the junction holds 11 bases not matched to any gene. Reading from cysteine to phenylalanine, the CDR3 counts 18 amino acids. Only CDR3 DNA remains: 54 bases, in frame from the first base. Based on the germline V gene, the CDR1 and CDR2 sequences are SGHTA and FQGTGA. The donors were under 40 Caucasian individuals from Russia, aged about 6 to 95 years, who were systemically healthy. Around 9.9 milliliters of peripheral blood were collected from each donor into EDTA-treated Vacutainer tubes. Ficoll-Paque density-gradient centrifugation was used to isolate PBMCs, with at least 6.5 million per sample. Total RNA, at least 6 micrograms per sample, was extracted from PBMCs with Trizol reagent. The percentages of naive CD45RAhigh/CD27high T cells were determined by flow cytometry on a PBMC aliquot from every donor.

The rearrangement combines TRBV7-3 with TRBJ2-3; 8 central bases correspond to TRBD2. This clonotype was sampled from a woman of 80 years or more in good health. Donor details come from another sample of the same person, matched by shared clones. Material: blood. The nucleotide sequence reads as follows: TGTGCCAGCAGCTTAACGAACGGAGGCGGGGGGCATACAGATACGCAGTATTTT. Its protein reads: CASSLTNGGGGHTDTQYF.